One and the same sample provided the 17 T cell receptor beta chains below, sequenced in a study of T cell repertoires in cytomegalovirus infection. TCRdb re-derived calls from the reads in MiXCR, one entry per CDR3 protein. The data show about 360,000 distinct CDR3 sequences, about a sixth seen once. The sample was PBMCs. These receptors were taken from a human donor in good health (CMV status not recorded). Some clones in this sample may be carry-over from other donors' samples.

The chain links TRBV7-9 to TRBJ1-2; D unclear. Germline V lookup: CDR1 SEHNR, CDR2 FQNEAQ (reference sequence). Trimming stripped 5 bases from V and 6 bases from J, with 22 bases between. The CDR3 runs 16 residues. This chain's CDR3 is CASSRRVQQHTNGYTF. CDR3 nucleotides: TGTGCCAGCAGCAGAAGAGTCCAGCAACATACTAATGGCTACACCTTC.

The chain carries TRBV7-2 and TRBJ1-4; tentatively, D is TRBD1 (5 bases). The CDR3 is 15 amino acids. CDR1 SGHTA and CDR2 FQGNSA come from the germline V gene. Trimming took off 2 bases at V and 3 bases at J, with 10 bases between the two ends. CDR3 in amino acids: CASSLLAGPNEKLFF. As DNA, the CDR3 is TGTGCCAGCAGCTTACTGGCAGGGCCTAATGAAAAACTGTTTTTT.

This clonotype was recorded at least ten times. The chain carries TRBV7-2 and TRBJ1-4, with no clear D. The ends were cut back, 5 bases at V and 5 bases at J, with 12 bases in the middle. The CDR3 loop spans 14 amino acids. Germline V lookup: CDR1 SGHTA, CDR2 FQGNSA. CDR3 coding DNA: TGTGCCAGCAGCCCCCTTGGGCTAAATGAAAAACTGTTTTTT. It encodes CASSPLGLNEKLFF.

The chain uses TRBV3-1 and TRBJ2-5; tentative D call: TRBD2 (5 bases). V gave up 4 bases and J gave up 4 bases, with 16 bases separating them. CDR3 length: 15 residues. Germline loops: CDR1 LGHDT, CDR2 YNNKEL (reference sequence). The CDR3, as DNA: TGTGCCAGCAGCCTAGTGGACCGCGGAGGAGAGACCCAGTACTTC. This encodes CASSLVDRGGETQYF.

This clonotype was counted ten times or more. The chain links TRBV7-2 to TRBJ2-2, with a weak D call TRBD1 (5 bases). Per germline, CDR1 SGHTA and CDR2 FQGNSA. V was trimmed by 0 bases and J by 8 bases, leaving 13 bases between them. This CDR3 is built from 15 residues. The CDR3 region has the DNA TGTGCCAGCAGCTTAGCTGCAGGGTGGGCTGGGGAGCTGTTTTTT. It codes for CASSLAAGWAGELFF.

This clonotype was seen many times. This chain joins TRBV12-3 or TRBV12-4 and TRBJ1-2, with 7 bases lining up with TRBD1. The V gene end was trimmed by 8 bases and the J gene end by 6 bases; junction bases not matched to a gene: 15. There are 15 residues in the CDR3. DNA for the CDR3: TGTGCCAGCCAACATTCAGGGGGAATCACTAATGGCTACACCTTC. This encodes CASQHSGGITNGYTF.

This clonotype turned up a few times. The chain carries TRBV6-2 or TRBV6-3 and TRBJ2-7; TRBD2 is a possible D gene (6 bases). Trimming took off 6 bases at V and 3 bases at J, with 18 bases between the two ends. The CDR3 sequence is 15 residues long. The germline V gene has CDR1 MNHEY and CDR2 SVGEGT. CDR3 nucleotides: TGTGCCAGCAGCCCCAGGACTATCCTACACTACGAGCAGTACTTC. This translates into CASSPRTILHYEQYF.

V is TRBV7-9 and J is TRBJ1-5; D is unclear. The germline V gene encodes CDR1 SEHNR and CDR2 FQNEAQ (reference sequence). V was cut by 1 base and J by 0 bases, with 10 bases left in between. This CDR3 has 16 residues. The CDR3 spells CASSLVSWDSNQPQHF. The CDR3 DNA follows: TGTGCCAGCAGCTTAGTCAGTTGGGATAGCAATCAGCCCCAGCATTTT.

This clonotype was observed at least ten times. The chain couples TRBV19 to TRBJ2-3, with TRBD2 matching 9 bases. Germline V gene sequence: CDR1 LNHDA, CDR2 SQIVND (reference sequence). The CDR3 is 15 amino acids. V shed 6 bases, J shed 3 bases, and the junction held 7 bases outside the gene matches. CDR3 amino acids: CASRMVAGVTDTQYF. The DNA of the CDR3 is TGTGCCAGTAGGATGGTAGCGGGAGTTACAGATACGCAGTATTTT.

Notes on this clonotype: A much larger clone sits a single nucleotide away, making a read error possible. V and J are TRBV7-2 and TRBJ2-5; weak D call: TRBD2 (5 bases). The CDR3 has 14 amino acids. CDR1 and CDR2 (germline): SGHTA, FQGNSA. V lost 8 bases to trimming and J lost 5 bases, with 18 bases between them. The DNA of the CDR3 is TGTGCCAGCTGCCTGAGCCGGGATTTCGAGACCCAGTACTTC. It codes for CASCLSRDFETQYF.

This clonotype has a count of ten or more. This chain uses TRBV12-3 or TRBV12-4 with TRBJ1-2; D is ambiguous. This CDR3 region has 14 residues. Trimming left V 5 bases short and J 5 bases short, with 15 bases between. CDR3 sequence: CASSPPNGVYGYTF. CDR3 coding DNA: TGTGCCAGCAGTCCCCCTAATGGGGTTTATGGCTACACCTTC.

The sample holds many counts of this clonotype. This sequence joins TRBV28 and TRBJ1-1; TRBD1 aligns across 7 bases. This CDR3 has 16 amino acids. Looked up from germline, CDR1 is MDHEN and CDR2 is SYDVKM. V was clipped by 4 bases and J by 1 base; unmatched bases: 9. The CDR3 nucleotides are TGTGCCAGCAGTTCGACCGGGACAGCCAAGAACACTGAAGCTTTCTTT. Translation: CASSSTGTAKNTEAFF.

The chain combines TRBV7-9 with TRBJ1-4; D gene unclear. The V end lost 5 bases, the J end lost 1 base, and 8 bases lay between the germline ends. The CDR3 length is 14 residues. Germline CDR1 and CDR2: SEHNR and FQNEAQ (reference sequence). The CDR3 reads CASSRRETNEKLFF. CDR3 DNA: TGTGCCAGCAGCCGGCGGGAAACTAATGAAAAACTGTTTTTT.

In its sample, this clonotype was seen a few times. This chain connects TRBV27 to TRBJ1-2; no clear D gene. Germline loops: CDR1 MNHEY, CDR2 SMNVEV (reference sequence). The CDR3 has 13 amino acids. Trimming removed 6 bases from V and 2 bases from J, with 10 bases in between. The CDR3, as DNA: TGTGCCAGCAGATTGGGCACAAACTATGGCTACACCTTC. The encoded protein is CASRLGTNYGYTF.

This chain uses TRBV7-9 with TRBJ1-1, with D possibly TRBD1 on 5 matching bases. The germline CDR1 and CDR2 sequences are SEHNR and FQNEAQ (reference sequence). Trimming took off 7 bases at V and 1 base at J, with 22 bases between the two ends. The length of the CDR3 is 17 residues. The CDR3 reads CASTAKGEQPPNTEAFF. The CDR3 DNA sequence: TGTGCCAGCACCGCGAAAGGGGAACAACCCCCGAACACTGAAGCTTTCTTT.

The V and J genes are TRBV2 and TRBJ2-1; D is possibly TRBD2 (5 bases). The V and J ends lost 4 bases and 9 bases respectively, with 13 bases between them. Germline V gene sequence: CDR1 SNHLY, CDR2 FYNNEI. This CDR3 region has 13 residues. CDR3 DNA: TGTGCCAGCAGTGTAATTAGCGTTGGTGAGCAGTTCTTC. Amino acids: CASSVISVGEQFF.

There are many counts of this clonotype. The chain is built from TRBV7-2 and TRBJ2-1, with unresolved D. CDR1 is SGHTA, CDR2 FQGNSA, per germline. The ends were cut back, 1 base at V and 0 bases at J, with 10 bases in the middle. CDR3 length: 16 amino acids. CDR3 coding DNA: TGTGCCAGCAGCTTAGAGGCGGTGAGCTCCTACAATGAGCAGTTCTTC. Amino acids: CASSLEAVSSYNEQFF. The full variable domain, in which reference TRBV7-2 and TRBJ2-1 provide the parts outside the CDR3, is GAGVSQSPSNKVTEKGKDVELRCDPISGHTALYWYRQSLGQGLEFLIYFQGNSAPDKSGLPSDRFSAERTGGSVSTLTIQRTQQEDSAVYLCASSLEAVSSYNEQFFGPGTRLTVL.